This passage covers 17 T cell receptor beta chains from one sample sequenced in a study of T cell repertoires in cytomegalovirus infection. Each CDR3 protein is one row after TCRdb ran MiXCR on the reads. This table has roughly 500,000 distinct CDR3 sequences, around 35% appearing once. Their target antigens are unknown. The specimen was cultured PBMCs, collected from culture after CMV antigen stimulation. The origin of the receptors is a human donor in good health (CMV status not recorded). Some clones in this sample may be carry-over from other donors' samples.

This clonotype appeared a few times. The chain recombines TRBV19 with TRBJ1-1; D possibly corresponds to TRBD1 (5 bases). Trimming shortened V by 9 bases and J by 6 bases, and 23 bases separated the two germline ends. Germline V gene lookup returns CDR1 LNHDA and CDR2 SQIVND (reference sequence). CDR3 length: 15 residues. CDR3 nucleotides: TGTGCCAGCCTTGCATCGGGACGGTGGGACGCTGAAGCTTTCTTT. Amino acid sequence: CASLASGRWDAEAFF. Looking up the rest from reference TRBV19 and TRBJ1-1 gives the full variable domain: DGGITQSPKYLFRKEGQNVTLSCEQNLNHDAMYWYRQDPGQGLRLIYYSQIVNDFQKGDIAEGYSVSREKKESFPLTVTSAQKNPTAFYLCASLASGRWDAEAFFGQGTRLTVV.

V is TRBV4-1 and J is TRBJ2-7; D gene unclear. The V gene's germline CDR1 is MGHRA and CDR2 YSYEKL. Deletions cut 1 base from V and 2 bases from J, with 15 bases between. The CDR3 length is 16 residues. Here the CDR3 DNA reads TGCGCCAGCAGCCAAGGAGGATTATCGGGCCCCTACGAGCAGTACTTC. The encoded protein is CASSQGGLSGPYEQYF.

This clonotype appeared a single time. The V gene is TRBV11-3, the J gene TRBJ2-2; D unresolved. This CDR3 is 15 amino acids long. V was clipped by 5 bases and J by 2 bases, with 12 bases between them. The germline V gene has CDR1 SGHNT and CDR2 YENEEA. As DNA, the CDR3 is TGTGCCAGCAGCCCCGCGGCCCCAAACACCGGGGAGCTGTTTTTT. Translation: CASSPAAPNTGELFF.

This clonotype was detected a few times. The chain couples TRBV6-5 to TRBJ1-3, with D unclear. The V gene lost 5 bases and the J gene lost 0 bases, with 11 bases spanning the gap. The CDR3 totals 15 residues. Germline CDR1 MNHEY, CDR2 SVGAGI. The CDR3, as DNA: TGTGCCAGCAGTATCGGACGTACCTCTGGAAACACCATATATTTT. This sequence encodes CASSIGRTSGNTIYF.

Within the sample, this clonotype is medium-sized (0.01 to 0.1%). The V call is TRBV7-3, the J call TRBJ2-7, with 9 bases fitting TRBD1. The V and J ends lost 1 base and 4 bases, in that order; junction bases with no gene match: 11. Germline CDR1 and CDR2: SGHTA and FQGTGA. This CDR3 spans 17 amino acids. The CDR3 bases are TGTGCCAGCAGCTTAATACCCGCGGGACAGGGTCCATACGAGCAGTACTTC. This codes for CASSLIPAGQGPYEQYF.

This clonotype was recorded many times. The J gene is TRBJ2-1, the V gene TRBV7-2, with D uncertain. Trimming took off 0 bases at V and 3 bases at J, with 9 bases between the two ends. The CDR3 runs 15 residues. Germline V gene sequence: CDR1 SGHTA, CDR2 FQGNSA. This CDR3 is CASSLAAVHYNEQFF. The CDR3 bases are TGTGCCAGCAGCTTAGCCGCGGTCCACTACAATGAGCAGTTCTTC.

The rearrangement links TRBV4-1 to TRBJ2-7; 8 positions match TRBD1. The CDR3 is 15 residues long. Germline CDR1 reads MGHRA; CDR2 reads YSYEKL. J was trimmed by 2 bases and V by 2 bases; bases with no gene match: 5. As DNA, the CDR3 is TGCGCCAGCAGCCAATCCGGGACAGGAGCCTACGAGCAGTACTTC. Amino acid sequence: CASSQSGTGAYEQYF.

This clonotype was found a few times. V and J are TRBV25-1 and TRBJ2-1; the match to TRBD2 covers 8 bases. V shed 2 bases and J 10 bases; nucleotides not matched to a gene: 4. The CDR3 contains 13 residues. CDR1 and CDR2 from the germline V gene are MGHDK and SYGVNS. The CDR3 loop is CASSELAGTEQFF. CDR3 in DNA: TGTGCCAGCAGTGAACTAGCGGGTACGGAGCAGTTCTTC.

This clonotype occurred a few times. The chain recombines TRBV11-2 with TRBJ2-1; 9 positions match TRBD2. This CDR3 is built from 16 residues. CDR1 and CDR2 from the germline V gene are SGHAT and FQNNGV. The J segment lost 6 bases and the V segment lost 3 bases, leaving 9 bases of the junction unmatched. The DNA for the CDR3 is TGTGCCAGCAGCTTCAGTGGGACTAGCCAAAGCAATGAGCAGTTCTTC. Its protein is CASSFSGTSQSNEQFF.

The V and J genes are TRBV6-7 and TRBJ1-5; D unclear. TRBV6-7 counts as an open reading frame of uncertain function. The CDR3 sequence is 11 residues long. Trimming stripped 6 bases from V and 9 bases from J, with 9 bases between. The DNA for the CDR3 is TGTGCCAGCAGGCCGGCAGGGCCCCAGCATTTT. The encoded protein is CASRPAGPQHF.

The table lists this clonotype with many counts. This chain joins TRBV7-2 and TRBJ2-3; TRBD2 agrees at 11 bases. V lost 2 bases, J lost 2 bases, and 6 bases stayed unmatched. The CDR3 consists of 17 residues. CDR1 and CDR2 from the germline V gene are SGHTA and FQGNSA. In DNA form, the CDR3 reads TGTGCCAGCAGCTTAAACGGACTAGCGGGTCACACAGATACGCAGTATTTT. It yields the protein CASSLNGLAGHTDTQYF.

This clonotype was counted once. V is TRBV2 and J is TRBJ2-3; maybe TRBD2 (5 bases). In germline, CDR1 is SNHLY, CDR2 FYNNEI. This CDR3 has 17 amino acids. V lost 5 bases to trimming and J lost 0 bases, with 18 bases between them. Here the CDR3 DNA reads TGTGCCAGCAGTCAACTTGGACTCGTACTTAGCACAGATACGCAGTATTTT. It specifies CASSQLGLVLSTDTQYF.

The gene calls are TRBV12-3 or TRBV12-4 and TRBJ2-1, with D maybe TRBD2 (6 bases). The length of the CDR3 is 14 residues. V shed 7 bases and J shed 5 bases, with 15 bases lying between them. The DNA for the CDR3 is TGTGCCAGCACGGAAGCGGGTGGAAACAATGAGCAGTTCTTC. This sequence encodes CASTEAGGNNEQFF.

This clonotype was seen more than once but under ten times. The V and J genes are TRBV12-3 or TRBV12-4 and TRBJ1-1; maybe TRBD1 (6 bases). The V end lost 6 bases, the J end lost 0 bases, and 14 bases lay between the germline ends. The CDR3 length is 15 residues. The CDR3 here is CASSPGQRLNTEAFF. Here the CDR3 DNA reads TGTGCCAGCAGCCCCGGACAGAGGTTGAACACTGAAGCTTTCTTT.

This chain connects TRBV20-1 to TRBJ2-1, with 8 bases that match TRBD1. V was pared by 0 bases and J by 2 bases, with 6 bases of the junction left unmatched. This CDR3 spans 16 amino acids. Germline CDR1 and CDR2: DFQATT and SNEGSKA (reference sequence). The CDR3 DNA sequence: TGCAGTGCTAGAGAGGGCAGGGGGCGCCCCTACAATGAGCAGTTCTTC. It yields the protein CSAREGRGRPYNEQFF.

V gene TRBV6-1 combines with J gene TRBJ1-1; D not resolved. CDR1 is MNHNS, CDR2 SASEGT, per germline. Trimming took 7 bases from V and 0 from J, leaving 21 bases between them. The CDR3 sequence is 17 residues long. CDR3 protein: CASISRRSRSMNTEAFF. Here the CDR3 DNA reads TGTGCCAGCATCAGTCGGAGAAGTCGGTCCATGAACACTGAAGCTTTCTTT.

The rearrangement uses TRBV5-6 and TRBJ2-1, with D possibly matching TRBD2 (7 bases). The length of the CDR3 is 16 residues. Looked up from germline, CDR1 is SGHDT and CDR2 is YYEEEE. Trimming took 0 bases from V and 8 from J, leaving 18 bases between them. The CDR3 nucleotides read TGTGCCAGCAGCTTGGGGGGGCGAACGGGGGGCGATGAGCAGTTCTTC. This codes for CASSLGGRTGGDEQFF. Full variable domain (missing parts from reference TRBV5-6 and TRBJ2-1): DAGVTQSPTHLIKTRGQQVTLRCSPKSGHDTVSWYQQALGQGPQFIFQYYEEEERQRGNFPDRFSGHQFPNYSSELNVNALLLGDSALYLCASSLGGRTGGDEQFFGPGTRLTVL.